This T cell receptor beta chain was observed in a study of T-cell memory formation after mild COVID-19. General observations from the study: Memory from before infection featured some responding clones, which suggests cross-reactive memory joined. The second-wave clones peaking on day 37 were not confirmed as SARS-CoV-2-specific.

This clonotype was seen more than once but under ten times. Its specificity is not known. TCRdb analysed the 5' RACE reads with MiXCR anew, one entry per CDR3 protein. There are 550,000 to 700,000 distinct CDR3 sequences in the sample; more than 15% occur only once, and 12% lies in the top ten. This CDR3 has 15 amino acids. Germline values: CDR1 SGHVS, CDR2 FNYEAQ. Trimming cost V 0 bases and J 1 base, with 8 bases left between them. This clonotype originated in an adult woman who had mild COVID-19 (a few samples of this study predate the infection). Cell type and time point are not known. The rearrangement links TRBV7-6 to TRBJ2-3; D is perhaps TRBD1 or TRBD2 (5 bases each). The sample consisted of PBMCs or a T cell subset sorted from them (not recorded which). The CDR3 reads CASSLARDRTDTQYF. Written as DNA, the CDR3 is TGTGCCAGCAGCTTAGCCCGGGACCGCACAGATACGCAGTATTTT.